This passage covers 25 T cell receptor beta chains from one sample sequenced in a study of cytotoxic CD8 clonotypes in ibrutinib-treated CLL. Clones were sequenced by immunoSEQ multiplex PCR, and TCRdb holds only the in-frame ones, with some missing. The sample records about 140,000 clones, around 84% being singletons. The sample was PBMCs, taken after 36 months of ibrutinib treatment. The receptors come from a human donor with chronic lymphocytic leukemia.

The CDR3 region is CASSQGLRETQYF. The CDR3 bases are TGTGCCAGCAGCCAGGGGCTACGAGAGACCCAGTACTTC. The rearrangement uses TRBV6-5 and TRBJ2-5, with D possibly being TRBD1 (6 bases). The V end lost 6 bases, the J end lost 4 bases, and 12 bases lay between the germline ends. CDR3 length: 13 residues. Germline CDR1 and CDR2: MNHEY and SVGAGI.

The chain links TRBV7-8 to TRBJ1-2, with D maybe TRBD1 (5 bases). Germline V gives CDR1 SGHVS, CDR2 FQNEAQ. The length of the CDR3 is 18 residues. V shed 5 bases and J shed 3 bases, with 25 bases lying between them. The CDR3 DNA reads TGTGCCAGCAGCCCTAGGGTGGCAGGGATATGGATCTACTATGGCTACACCTTC. Translating gives CASSPRVAGIWIYYGYTF.

V and J are TRBV7-9 and TRBJ2-1; TRBD1 matches at 9 bases. The length of the CDR3 is 15 residues. Germline trimming cut 5 bases from V and 9 bases from J; bases unmatched to any gene: 11. Germline-derived CDR1 and CDR2 are SEHNR and FQNEAQ (reference sequence). CDR3 residues: CASSPPRQGGSEQFF. As DNA, the CDR3 is TGTGCCAGCAGCCCCCCGAGACAGGGGGGGAGTGAGCAGTTCTTC.

V usage is TRBV10-3 and J usage is TRBJ2-3; D not certain. Trimming cost V 7 bases and J 2 bases, with 19 bases left between them. The CDR3 covers 16 residues. Germline-derived CDR1 and CDR2 are ENHRY and SYGVKD. For the CDR3, the DNA is TGTGCCATCAAAGAGGCCTTGATGGGTCTCACAGATACGCAGTATTTT. Translation gives CAIKEALMGLTDTQYF.

This clone turned up a few times. This chain links TRBV7-9 with TRBJ2-1; TRBD2 matches at 8 bases. CDR3 length: 16 amino acids. From germline, CDR1 is SEHNR and CDR2 FQNEAQ (reference sequence). Trimming took 0 bases from V and 3 from J; bases not matched to a gene: 4. The CDR3 bases are TGTGCCAGCAGCTTAGCGACCAGCGGGAGCTACAATGAGCAGTTCTTC. Encoded protein: CASSLATSGSYNEQFF.

The V and J genes are TRBV2 and TRBJ2-2; the D is unclear. V was pared by 4 bases and J by 1 base, with 10 bases between. Germline CDR1 reads SNHLY; CDR2 reads FYNNEI. This CDR3 comprises 15 residues. The CDR3 DNA reads TGTGCCAGCAGTGTCGTGGATGTGAACACCGGGGAGCTGTTTTTT. It yields the protein CASSVVDVNTGELFF.

The chain is built from TRBV2 and TRBJ1-1; D is undetermined. Deletions cut 6 bases from V and 5 bases from J, with 13 bases between. The CDR3 has 13 amino acids. CDR1 is SNHLY, CDR2 FYNNEI, per germline. CDR3 sequence: CASRIQTGTEAFF. In DNA form, the CDR3 reads TGTGCCAGCAGGATTCAGACCGGTACTGAAGCTTTCTTT.

This chain links TRBV6-6 with TRBJ1-3; no clear D gene. Between the trimmed V and J ends, which lost 2 bases and 0 bases, there was a span of 11 bases. This CDR3 contains 16 residues. Germline CDR1 MNHNY, CDR2 SVGAGI (reference sequence). In nucleotides, the CDR3 is TGTGCCAGCAGTTACAGAGTCCGGGACTCTGGAAACACCATATATTTT. It translates to CASSYRVRDSGNTIYF.

The V call is TRBV7-8, the J call TRBJ2-2; 10 positions match TRBD1. Per the germline V gene, CDR1 is SGHVS and CDR2 is FQNEAQ. V lost 6 bases and J lost 7; bases outside the gene matches: 5. This CDR3 spans 14 amino acids. CDR3 loop: CASRLRDRGGELFF. The CDR3 DNA reads TGTGCCAGCAGACTCCGGGACAGGGGCGGGGAGCTGTTTTTT.

The J gene is TRBJ1-1, the V gene TRBV15; 7 nucleotides match TRBD1. Losses at the gene ends were 0 bases for V and 9 bases for J; bases not matched to a gene: 10. Germline V gives CDR1 LNHNV, CDR2 YYDKDF (reference sequence). The CDR3 has 15 residues. The DNA for the CDR3 is TGTGCCACCAGCAGAGACCGAATTTGGGACAGTAAAGCTTTCTTT. It codes for CATSRDRIWDSKAFF.

The rearrangement uses TRBV28 and TRBJ1-2; TRBD1 is a possible D gene (5 bases). This CDR3 comprises 14 residues. Trimming left V 5 bases short and J 2 bases short, with 12 bases between. Germline loops: CDR1 MDHEN, CDR2 SYDVKM. The CDR3 loop is CASSPPDRNYGYTF. The CDR3 region has the DNA TGTGCCAGCAGTCCCCCCGACAGAAACTATGGCTACACCTTC.

V is TRBV27 and J is TRBJ2-7; TRBD2 might be the D (7 bases). The V gene's germline CDR1 is MNHEY and CDR2 SMNVEV (reference sequence). The ends were cut back, 8 bases at V and 2 bases at J, with 13 bases in the middle. The CDR3 runs to 13 residues. The chain's CDR3 is CASRGAGPYEQYF. The CDR3 DNA is TGTGCCAGCCGGGGGGCTGGCCCCTACGAGCAGTACTTC.

The chain links TRBV11-2 to TRBJ1-1; no reliable D call. The germline gives CDR1 SGHAT, CDR2 FQNNGV. This CDR3 comprises 15 residues. Trimming cost V 5 bases and J 3 bases, with 16 bases left between them. In nucleotides, the CDR3 is TGTGCCAGCAGCCGCCGACGGTCATGGGACACTGAAGCTTTCTTT. Amino acids: CASSRRRSWDTEAFF.

The gene calls are TRBV5-1 and TRBJ1-2; D gene uncertain. This CDR3 region has 14 residues. Germline assignment: CDR1 SGHRS and CDR2 YFSETQ. Trimming took 5 bases from V and 10 from J, leaving 21 bases between them. The CDR3 DNA reads as TGCGCCAGCAGAGATAAAATTCAGGCCTCTTACTACACCTTC. Protein product: CASRDKIQASYYTF.

The J gene is TRBJ1-3, the V gene TRBV6-5; D not resolved. Per the germline V gene, CDR1 is MNHEY and CDR2 is SVGAGI. The CDR3 loop spans 14 amino acids. Trimming pared 0 bases from V and 4 bases from J, leaving 7 bases between. In nucleotides, the CDR3 is TGTGCCAGCAGTTACTCTCAGGACGGAAACACCATATATTTT. Its protein product is CASSYSQDGNTIYF.

The chain combines TRBV6-5 with TRBJ1-5; D is unresolved. With 0 bases removed from V and 4 bases from J, the gap between germline ends came to 7 bases. The CDR3 consists of 14 residues. CDR1 MNHEY and CDR2 SVGAGI come from the germline V gene. The CDR3 region is CASSYSGWNQPQHF. The CDR3 DNA sequence: TGTGCCAGCAGTTACTCAGGTTGGAATCAGCCCCAGCATTTT.

The V and J genes are TRBV6-5 and TRBJ2-5; 9 nucleotides agree with TRBD1. The V and J ends lost 4 bases and 6 bases, in that order; junction bases with no gene match: 6. CDR3 size: 14 residues. Germline V CDR1 and CDR2: MNHEY, SVGAGI. The DNA for the CDR3 is TGTGCCAGCAGTTCCGGGACAGGGAGGCAGACCCAGTACTTC. Translation gives CASSSGTGRQTQYF.

The gene calls are TRBV23-1 and TRBJ2-5, with 11 bases lining up with TRBD2. TRBV23-1 is identified as an open reading frame with a role that is uncertain. The length of the CDR3 is 16 residues. V lost 3 bases and J lost 2; bases outside the gene matches: 5. CDR3: CASSHPGLAEQETQYF. In DNA, the CDR3 is TGCGCCAGCAGTCACCCGGGACTAGCGGAACAAGAGACCCAGTACTTC.

The chain combines TRBV28 with TRBJ1-5; 8 bases line up with TRBD1. This CDR3 contains 17 residues. The germline gives CDR1 MDHEN, CDR2 SYDVKM. Trimming took 3 bases from V and 1 from J; bases not matched to a gene: 8. The CDR3 loop is CASSLTGANLSNQPQHF. DNA of the CDR3: TGTGCCAGCAGTTTGACAGGGGCGAATTTAAGCAATCAGCCCCAGCATTTT. The variable domain in full, with the rest retrieved from reference TRBV28 and TRBJ1-5, is DVKVTQSSRYLVKRTGEKVFLECVQDMDHENMFWYRQDPGLGLRLIYFSYDVKMKEKGDIPEGYSVSREKKERFSLILESASTNQTSMYLCASSLTGANLSNQPQHFGDGTRLSIL.

This chain connects TRBV11-2 to TRBJ1-2; 8 nucleotides line up with TRBD1. The germline gives CDR1 SGHAT, CDR2 FQNNGV. Trimming at V came to 4 bases and at J to 3 bases, leaving 13 bases not matched to a gene. The CDR3 loop spans 17 amino acids. The CDR3 loop is CASSYDRGKGSDYGYTF. In nucleotides, the CDR3 is TGTGCCAGCAGCTATGACAGGGGCAAAGGGTCGGACTATGGCTACACCTTC.

The chain is built from TRBV6-5 and TRBJ2-7; D remains unclear. The CDR3 is made up of 16 amino acids. CDR1 is MNHEY, CDR2 SVGAGI, per germline. Trimming removed 0 bases from V and 0 bases from J, with 12 bases in between. The CDR3 nucleotides are TGTGCCAGCAGTTACTCGACGTCCAGGAACTCCTACGAGCAGTACTTC. Translated: CASSYSTSRNSYEQYF.

V and J are TRBV5-8 and TRBJ1-1; D uncertain. Trimming removed 1 base at V and 2 bases at J, with 9 bases between. Per germline, CDR1 SGHTS and CDR2 YDEGEE. The CDR3 spans 14 residues. The CDR3 is CASSLPAYNTEAFF. CDR3 DNA: TGTGCCAGCAGCTTGCCCGCCTATAACACTGAAGCTTTCTTT. The full variable domain, with the rest looked up from reference TRBV5-8 and TRBJ1-1, is EAGVTQSPTHLIKTRGQQATLRCSPISGHTSVYWYQQALGLGLQFLLWYDEGEERNRGNFPPRFSGRQFPNYSSELNVNALELEDSALYLCASSLPAYNTEAFFGQGTRLTVV.

This clone was found a few times. CDR3 sequence reads: CASSPGIRDRNPWWDTGELFF. The CDR3 DNA reads as TGTGCCAGCTCACCAGGAATAAGGGACAGGAATCCTTGGTGGGACACCGGGGAGCTGTTTTTT. The rearrangement links TRBV18 to TRBJ2-2; 8 positions match TRBD1. Trimming took 2 bases from V and 3 from J; bases not matched to a gene: 20. Germline loops: CDR1 KGHSH, CDR2 LQKENI. CDR3 size: 21 residues. Full variable domain (remainder filled in from reference TRBV18 and TRBJ2-2): NAGVMQNPRHLVRRRGQEARLRCSPMKGHSHVYWYRQLPEEGLKFMVYLQKENIIDESGMPKERFSAEFPKEGPSILRIQQVVRGDSAAYFCASSPGIRDRNPWWDTGELFFGEGSRLTVL.

The CDR3 DNA reads as TGTGCCAGCAGCCTAGGGCCTGTGGAGACCCAGTACTTC. This gives the protein CASSLGPVETQYF. The V call is TRBV9, the J call TRBJ2-5; no clear D. CDR1 and CDR2 from the germline V gene are SGDLS and YYNGEE. CDR3 length: 13 residues. V lost 4 bases, J lost 5 bases, and 12 bases lay in between.

A single count supports this clone. This sequence joins TRBV30 and TRBJ1-2; maybe TRBD1 (5 bases). Germline CDR1 is GTSNPN and CDR2 is SVGIG (reference sequence). V was clipped by 3 bases and J by 4 bases, with 6 bases between them. The CDR3 is 11 amino acids. This CDR3 is CAWRGVYGYTF. DNA of the CDR3: TGTGCCTGGAGGGGGGTCTATGGCTACACCTTC.